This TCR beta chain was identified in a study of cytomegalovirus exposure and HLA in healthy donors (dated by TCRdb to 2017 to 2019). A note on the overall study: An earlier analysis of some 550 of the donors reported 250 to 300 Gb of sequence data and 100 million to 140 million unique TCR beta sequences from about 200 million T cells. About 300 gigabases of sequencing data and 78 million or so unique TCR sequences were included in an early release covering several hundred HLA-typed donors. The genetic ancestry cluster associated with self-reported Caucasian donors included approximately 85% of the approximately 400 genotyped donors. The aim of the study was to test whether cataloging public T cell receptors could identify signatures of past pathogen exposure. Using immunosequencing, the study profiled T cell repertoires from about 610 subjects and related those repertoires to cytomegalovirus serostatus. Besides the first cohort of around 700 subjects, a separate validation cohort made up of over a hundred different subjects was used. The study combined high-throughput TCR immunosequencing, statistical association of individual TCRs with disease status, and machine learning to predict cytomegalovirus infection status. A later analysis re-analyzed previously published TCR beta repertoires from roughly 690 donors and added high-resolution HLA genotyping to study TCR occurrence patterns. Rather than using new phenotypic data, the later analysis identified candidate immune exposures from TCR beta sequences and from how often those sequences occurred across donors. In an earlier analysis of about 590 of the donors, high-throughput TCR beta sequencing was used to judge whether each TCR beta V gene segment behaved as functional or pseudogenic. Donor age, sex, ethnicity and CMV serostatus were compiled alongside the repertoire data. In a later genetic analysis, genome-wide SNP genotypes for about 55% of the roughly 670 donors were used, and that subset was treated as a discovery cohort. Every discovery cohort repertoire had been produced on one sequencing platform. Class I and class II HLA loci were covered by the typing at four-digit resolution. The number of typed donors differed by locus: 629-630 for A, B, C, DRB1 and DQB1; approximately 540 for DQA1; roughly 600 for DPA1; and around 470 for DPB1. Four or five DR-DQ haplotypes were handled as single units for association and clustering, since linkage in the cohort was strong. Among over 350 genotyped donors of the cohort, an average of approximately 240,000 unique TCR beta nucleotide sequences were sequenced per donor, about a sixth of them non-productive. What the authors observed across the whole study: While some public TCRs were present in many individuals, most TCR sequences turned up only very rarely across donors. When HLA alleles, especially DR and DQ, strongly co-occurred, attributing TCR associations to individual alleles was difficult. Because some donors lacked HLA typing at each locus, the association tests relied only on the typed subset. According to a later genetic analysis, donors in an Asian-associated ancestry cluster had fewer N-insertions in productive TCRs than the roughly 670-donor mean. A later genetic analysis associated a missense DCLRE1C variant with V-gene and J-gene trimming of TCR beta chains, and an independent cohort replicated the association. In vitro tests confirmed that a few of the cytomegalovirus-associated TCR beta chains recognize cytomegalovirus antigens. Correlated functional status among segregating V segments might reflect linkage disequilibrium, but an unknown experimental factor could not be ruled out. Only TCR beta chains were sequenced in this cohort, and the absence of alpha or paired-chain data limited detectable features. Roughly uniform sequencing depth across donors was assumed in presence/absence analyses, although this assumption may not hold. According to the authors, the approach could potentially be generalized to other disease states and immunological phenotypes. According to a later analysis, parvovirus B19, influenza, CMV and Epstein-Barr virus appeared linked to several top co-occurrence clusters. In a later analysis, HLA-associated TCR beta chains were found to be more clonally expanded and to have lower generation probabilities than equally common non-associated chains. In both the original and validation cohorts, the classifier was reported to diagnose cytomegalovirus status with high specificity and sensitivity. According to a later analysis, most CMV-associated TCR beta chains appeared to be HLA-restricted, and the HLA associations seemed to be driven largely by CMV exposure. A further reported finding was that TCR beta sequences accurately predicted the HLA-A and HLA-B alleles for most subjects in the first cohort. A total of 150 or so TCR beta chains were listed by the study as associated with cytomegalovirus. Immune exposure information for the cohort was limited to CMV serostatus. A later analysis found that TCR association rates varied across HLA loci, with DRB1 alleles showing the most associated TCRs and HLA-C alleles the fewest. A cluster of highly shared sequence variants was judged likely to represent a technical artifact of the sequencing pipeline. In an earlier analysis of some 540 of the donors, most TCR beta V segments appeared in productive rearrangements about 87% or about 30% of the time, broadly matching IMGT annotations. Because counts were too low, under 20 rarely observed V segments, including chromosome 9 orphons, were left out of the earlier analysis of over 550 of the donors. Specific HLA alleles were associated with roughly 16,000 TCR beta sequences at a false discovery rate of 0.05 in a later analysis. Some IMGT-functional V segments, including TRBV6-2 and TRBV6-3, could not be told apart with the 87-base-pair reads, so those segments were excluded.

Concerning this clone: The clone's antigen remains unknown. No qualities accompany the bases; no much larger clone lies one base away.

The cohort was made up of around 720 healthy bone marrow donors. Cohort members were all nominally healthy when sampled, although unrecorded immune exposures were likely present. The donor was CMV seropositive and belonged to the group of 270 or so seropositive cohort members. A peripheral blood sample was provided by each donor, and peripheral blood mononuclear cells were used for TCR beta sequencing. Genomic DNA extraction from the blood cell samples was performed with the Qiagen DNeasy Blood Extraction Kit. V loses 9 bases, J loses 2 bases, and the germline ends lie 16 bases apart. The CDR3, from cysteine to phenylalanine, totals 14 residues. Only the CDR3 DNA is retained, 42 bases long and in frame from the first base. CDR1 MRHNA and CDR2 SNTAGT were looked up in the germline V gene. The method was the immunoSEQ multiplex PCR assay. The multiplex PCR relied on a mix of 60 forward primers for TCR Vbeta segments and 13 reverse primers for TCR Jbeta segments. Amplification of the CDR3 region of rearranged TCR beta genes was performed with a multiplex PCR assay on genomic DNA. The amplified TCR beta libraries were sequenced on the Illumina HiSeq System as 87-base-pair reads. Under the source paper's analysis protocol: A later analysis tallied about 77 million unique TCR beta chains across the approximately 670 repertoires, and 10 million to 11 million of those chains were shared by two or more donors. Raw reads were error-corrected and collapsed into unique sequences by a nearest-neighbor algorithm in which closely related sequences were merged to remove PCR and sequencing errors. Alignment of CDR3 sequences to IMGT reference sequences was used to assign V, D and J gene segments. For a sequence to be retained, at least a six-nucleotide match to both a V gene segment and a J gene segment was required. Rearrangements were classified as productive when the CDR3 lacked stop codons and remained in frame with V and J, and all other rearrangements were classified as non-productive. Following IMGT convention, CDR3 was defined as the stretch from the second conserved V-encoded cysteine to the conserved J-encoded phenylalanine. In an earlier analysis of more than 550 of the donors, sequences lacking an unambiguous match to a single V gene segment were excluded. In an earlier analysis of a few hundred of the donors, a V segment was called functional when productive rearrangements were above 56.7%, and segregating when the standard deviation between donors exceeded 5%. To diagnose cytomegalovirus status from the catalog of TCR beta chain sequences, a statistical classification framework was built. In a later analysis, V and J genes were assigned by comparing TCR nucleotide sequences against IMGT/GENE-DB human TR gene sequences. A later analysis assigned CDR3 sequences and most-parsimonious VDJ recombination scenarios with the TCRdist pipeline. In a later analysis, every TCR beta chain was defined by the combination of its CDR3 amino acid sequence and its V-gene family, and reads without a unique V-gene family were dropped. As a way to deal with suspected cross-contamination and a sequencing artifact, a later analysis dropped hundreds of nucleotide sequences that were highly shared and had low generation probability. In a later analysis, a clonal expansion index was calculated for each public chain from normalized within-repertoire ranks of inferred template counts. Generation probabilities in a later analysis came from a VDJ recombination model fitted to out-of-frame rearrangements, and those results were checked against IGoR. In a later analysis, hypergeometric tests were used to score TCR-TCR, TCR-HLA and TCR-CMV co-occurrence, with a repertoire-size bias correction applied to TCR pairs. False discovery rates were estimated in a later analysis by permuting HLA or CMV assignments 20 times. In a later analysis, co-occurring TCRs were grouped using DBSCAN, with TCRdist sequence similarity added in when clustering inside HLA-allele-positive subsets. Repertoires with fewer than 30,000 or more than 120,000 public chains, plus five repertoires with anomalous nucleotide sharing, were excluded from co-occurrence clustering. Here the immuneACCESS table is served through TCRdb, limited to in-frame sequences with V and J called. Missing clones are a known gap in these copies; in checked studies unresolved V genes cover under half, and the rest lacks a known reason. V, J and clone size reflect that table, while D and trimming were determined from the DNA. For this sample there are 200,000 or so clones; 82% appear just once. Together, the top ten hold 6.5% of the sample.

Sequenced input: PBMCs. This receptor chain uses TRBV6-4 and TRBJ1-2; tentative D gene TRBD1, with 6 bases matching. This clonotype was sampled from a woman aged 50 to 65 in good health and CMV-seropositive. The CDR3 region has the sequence CARTPLQGNYGYTF. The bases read TGTGCCAGAACACCTTTACAGGGCAACTATGGCTACACCTTC.